The table lists the clone carrying this T cell receptor (beta chain) with many counts. Other DNA sequences from this sample encode an identical CDR3 as well. Seattle researchers signed up patients amid active infection and tracked them longitudinally. Original processing notes: The authors estimated nucleated cell counts from reference gene primer amplification. The assay was immunoSEQ multiplex PCR, and TCRdb's table has in-frame clones only and misses some. V and J calls and clone size are given by that table; D and trimming were obtained from the DNA. The sample records about 200,000 clones, around 85% being singletons. The entry originates in a study of blood T cell repertoires in COVID-19. The wider study: Samples of COVID-19 (acute and convalescent) were obtained from the United States, Italy and Spain. Sources were T cells, B-cell-depleted T cells, or PBMCs; the material itself was cDNA or gDNA.

Germline CDR1 and CDR2: SGHDT and YYEEEE. V dropped 4 bases and J dropped 2; count of bases not matched to a gene: 3. This CDR3 comprises 14 residues. This rearrangement joins TRBV5-6 to TRBJ1-3, with 7 positions matching TRBD1. The receptor comes from a person between 65 and 79 years old with COVID-19, enrolled during active disease. Sequencing was performed on peripheral blood. The DNA of the CDR3 is TGTGCCAGCAGCCCAAGGGGGCCTGGAAACACCATATATTTT. This encodes CASSPRGPGNTIYF.